A selection of T cell receptor beta chains follows, all from one sample in a study of blood T cell repertoires in COVID-19. Clones were read by immunoSEQ multiplex PCR, and TCRdb kept only the in-frame ones, dropping some. The sample records a few hundred thousand clones, roughly 88% being singletons. Sequences were obtained from PBMCs or T cells enriched from blood (not recorded which). These receptor sequences come from a woman between 45 and 65 years old who had recovered from COVID-19. Both conserved end residues are part of each CDR3.

v_gene: TRBV5-1
CDR3aa: CASSLAGQERGTQYF

v_gene: TRBV19
CDR3aa: CASSISGNTEAFF

v_gene: TRBV9
CDR3aa: CASSLKPGVGPYEQYF

v_gene: TRBV27
CDR3aa: CASSSQGLGNTIYF

v_gene: TRBV9
CDR3aa: CASSLNTGDSPLHF

v_gene: TRBV7-3
CDR3aa: CASSPGLAARGKETQYF

v_gene: TRBV7-2
CDR3aa: CASSFNTGSGKTQYF

v_gene: TRBV14
CDR3aa: CASSPWTSNTEAFF

v_gene: TRBV7-9
CDR3aa: CASSPKREVSYNEQFF

v_gene: TRBV7-2
CDR3aa: CASSLSATNEKLFF

v_gene: TRBV11-2
CDR3aa: CASSILQGATEAFF

v_gene: TRBV2
CDR3aa: CASSEAPDRSDEQFF

v_gene: TRBV19
CDR3aa: CASSRRADSYNEQFF

v_gene: TRBV9
CDR3aa: CASSLGGETYEQYF

v_gene: TRBV27
CDR3aa: CASSFRTGSNEQYF

v_gene: TRBV18
CDR3aa: CASSPNRVTEQYF

v_gene: TRBV18
CDR3aa: CASSPGLAGRETQYF

v_gene: TRBV6-5
CDR3aa: CASSYAEVGSYEQYF

v_gene: TRBV7-8
CDR3aa: CASSHTGTNLEAFF

v_gene: TRBV5-1
CDR3aa: CASSPQAGSYNEQFF

v_gene: TRBV4-1
CDR3aa: CASSQGAVSNYGYTF

v_gene: TRBV6-5
CDR3aa: CASNLGQKDQPQHF

v_gene: TRBV27
CDR3aa: CASSLSVLAGARNEQFF

v_gene: TRBV4-2
CDR3aa: CASSRPGATNEKLFF

v_gene: TRBV6-5
CDR3aa: CASSYSQRQPQHF